Listed below are T cell receptor beta chains from one sample, sequenced in a study of OX40 agonist ivuxolimab in advanced cancers. Profiled with immunoSEQ multiplex PCR; TCRdb holds only in-frame clones, not every one. The sample carries 40,000 to 55,000 clones, roughly 80% recorded once. The material was CD4+ or CD8+ T cells sorted from blood, obtained in a trial of the OX40 agonist ivuxolimab. These receptors were collected from an adult with an advanced solid tumor such as melanoma, head and neck, liver or kidney cancer. The CDR3 runs from the conserved cysteine through the conserved F or W. The order of the fields is CDR3 DNA, CDR3 protein, D gene, V gene, clone size, J gene, CDR3 length. A D gene is named only where the DNA matches it firmly. Not every row has a clone size; where given, it reads once, few, many or a size class.

CDR3nt: TGCGCCAGCAGCCAAGATCTTTTTCTAGCGGGAGTAAAGAATGAGCAGTTCTTC
CDR3aa: CASSQDLFLAGVKNEQFF
d_gene: TRBD2
v_gene: TRBV4-1
abundance: .
j_gene: TRBJ2-1
len: 18

CDR3nt: TGTGCCAGCTCACCACCCCTGGCAGGGATAAGAAACACCATATATTTT
CDR3aa: CASSPPLAGIRNTIYF
d_gene: .
v_gene: TRBV18
abundance: .
j_gene: TRBJ1-3
len: 16

CDR3nt: TGTGCCAGCAGCTTAGATGCGGGCACTTACGAGCAGTACTTC
CDR3aa: CASSLDAGTYEQYF
d_gene: .
v_gene: TRBV7-2
abundance: .
j_gene: TRBJ2-7
len: 14

CDR3nt: TGTGCCAGCAGCTTCTCGAGTGCCTACGAGCAGTACTTC
CDR3aa: CASSFSSAYEQYF
d_gene: .
v_gene: TRBV11-3
abundance: .
j_gene: TRBJ2-7
len: 13

CDR3nt: TGTGCCAGCAGTTATCTGGGACAGGGGGGGGCTGAAGCTTTCTTT
CDR3aa: CASSYLGQGGAEAFF
d_gene: TRBD1
v_gene: TRBV6-5
abundance: few
j_gene: TRBJ1-1
len: 15

CDR3nt: TGTGCCAGCAGTCCCCAGGCGGGAGGGCCCCATGAGCAGTTCTTC
CDR3aa: CASSPQAGGPHEQFF
d_gene: TRBD2
v_gene: TRBV27
abundance: once
j_gene: TRBJ2-1
len: 15

CDR3nt: TGTGCCAGCAGCTTAGAGAGCGAGACCCAGTACTTC
CDR3aa: CASSLESETQYF
d_gene: .
v_gene: TRBV7-9
abundance: .
j_gene: TRBJ2-5
len: 12

CDR3nt: TGTGCCAGCAGTTCCGGCCCCCCCCGAGCGCATGAGCAGTTCTTC
CDR3aa: CASSSGPPRAHEQFF
d_gene: .
v_gene: TRBV6-1
abundance: .
j_gene: TRBJ2-1
len: 15

CDR3nt: TGTGCCAGCAGGGCCGAACAGGGCCACTATCAGCCCCAGCATTTT
CDR3aa: CASRAEQGHYQPQHF
d_gene: .
v_gene: TRBV2
abundance: .
j_gene: TRBJ1-5
len: 15

CDR3nt: TGTGCCCACCTGGGGGAGAGGGCGACCTACGAGCAGTACTTC
CDR3aa: CAHLGERATYEQYF
d_gene: .
v_gene: TRBV6-5
abundance: .
j_gene: TRBJ2-7
len: 14

CDR3nt: TGTGCCAGCAGCCCCGGACTATTTGATACGCAGTATTTT
CDR3aa: CASSPGLFDTQYF
d_gene: .
v_gene: TRBV7-9
abundance: .
j_gene: TRBJ2-3
len: 13

CDR3nt: TGTGCCAGCAGTTCCTCAGGGACCGCCTATAGGGAAAAACTGTTTTTT
CDR3aa: CASSSSGTAYREKLFF
d_gene: .
v_gene: TRBV6-5
abundance: .
j_gene: TRBJ1-4
len: 16

CDR3nt: TGTGCCAGTACCCGTCGGCCCCAAAGACAGGATCAAGAGACCCAGTACTTC
CDR3aa: CASTRRPQRQDQETQYF
d_gene: .
v_gene: TRBV19
abundance: .
j_gene: TRBJ2-5
len: 17

CDR3nt: TGTGCCAGCAGCGTAGGGCTTCAGGGTAGCGGGAGCCGCGAGACCCAGTACTTC
CDR3aa: CASSVGLQGSGSRETQYF
d_gene: TRBD2
v_gene: TRBV9
abundance: .
j_gene: TRBJ2-5
len: 18

CDR3nt: TGTGCCTGGAGTAAAGCGGCTGAAAAACTGTTTTTT
CDR3aa: CAWSKAAEKLFF
d_gene: .
v_gene: TRBV30
abundance: .
j_gene: TRBJ1-4
len: 12

CDR3nt: TGTGCCAGCAGCCCCAGGACTAGCGGGCATTGGCAGTTCTTC
CDR3aa: CASSPRTSGHWQFF
d_gene: TRBD2
v_gene: TRBV7-2
abundance: .
j_gene: TRBJ2-1
len: 14

CDR3nt: TGTGCCAGCTCACCACTGGGGGACGAGCAGTACTTC
CDR3aa: CASSPLGDEQYF
d_gene: .
v_gene: TRBV18
abundance: .
j_gene: TRBJ2-7
len: 12

CDR3nt: TGTGCCAGCAGTTCATTAGGACAGCCGAGCTCCTACAATGAGCAGTTCTTC
CDR3aa: CASSSLGQPSSYNEQFF
d_gene: .
v_gene: TRBV13
abundance: .
j_gene: TRBJ2-1
len: 17

CDR3nt: TGTGCCAGCAGCTTGGACAGCGGGACTTACAATGAGCAGTTCTTC
CDR3aa: CASSLDSGTYNEQFF
d_gene: TRBD2
v_gene: TRBV5-6
abundance: .
j_gene: TRBJ2-1
len: 15

CDR3nt: TGTGCCTGGAGTGGGGACACTAGCAATCAGCCCCAGCATTTT
CDR3aa: CAWSGDTSNQPQHF
d_gene: .
v_gene: TRBV30
abundance: few
j_gene: TRBJ1-5
len: 14

CDR3nt: TGTGCCAGCAGCTTAACGGGGGGCACAGATACGCAGTATTTT
CDR3aa: CASSLTGGTDTQYF
d_gene: .
v_gene: TRBV7-3
abundance: once
j_gene: TRBJ2-3
len: 14

CDR3nt: TGTGCCAGCAGTCAAAGGGGGGGCAGCTACGAGCAGTACTTC
CDR3aa: CASSQRGGSYEQYF
d_gene: .
v_gene: TRBV27
abundance: .
j_gene: TRBJ2-7
len: 14

CDR3nt: TGTGCCAGCTCACCCACAGAAGAGACCCAGTACTTC
CDR3aa: CASSPTEETQYF
d_gene: .
v_gene: TRBV18
abundance: .
j_gene: TRBJ2-5
len: 12

CDR3nt: TGTGCCAGCAGTTACTCCGCTAGCGGTGCCTACGAGCAGTACTTC
CDR3aa: CASSYSASGAYEQYF
d_gene: TRBD2
v_gene: TRBV6-5
abundance: few
j_gene: TRBJ2-7
len: 15

CDR3nt: TGTGCCAGCAGTAGGGGACAGACCTTAGCCAAAAACATTCAGTACTTC
CDR3aa: CASSRGQTLAKNIQYF
d_gene: TRBD1
v_gene: TRBV27
abundance: .
j_gene: TRBJ2-4
len: 16

CDR3nt: TGTGCCAGCAGTTACGGGACACAGAACACTGAAGCTTTCTTT
CDR3aa: CASSYGTQNTEAFF
d_gene: .
v_gene: TRBV6-5
abundance: .
j_gene: TRBJ1-1
len: 14

CDR3nt: TGTGCCAGCAGCTTGCAGGGGGCAATCTATGGCTACACCTTC
CDR3aa: CASSLQGAIYGYTF
d_gene: TRBD1
v_gene: TRBV5-5
abundance: .
j_gene: TRBJ1-2
len: 14

CDR3nt: TGCGCCAGCAGCTCGGGACTAGCGGGGAACAATGAGCAGTTCTTC
CDR3aa: CASSSGLAGNNEQFF
d_gene: TRBD2
v_gene: TRBV5-1
abundance: few
j_gene: TRBJ2-1
len: 15

CDR3nt: TGTGCCAGTAGTATACAGGGCGGCGAGCAGTACTTC
CDR3aa: CASSIQGGEQYF
d_gene: .
v_gene: TRBV19
abundance: .
j_gene: TRBJ2-7
len: 12

CDR3nt: TGTGCCAGCTCCTCCTCCCTGGACAGGGTTAACAATGAGCAGTTCTTC
CDR3aa: CASSSSLDRVNNEQFF
d_gene: TRBD1
v_gene: TRBV18
abundance: .
j_gene: TRBJ2-1
len: 16

CDR3nt: TGTGCCTGGAACCCGACAGTTAACACTGAAGCTTTCTTT
CDR3aa: CAWNPTVNTEAFF
d_gene: .
v_gene: TRBV30
abundance: .
j_gene: TRBJ1-1
len: 13

CDR3nt: TGCAGCGTTGGGGGGGCGGCCCGCCAAGAGACCCAGTACTTC
CDR3aa: CSVGGAARQETQYF
d_gene: .
v_gene: TRBV29-1
abundance: .
j_gene: TRBJ2-5
len: 14

CDR3nt: TGTGCCAGTAGTATGCCGGGGATAAGCAATCAGCCCCAGCATTTT
CDR3aa: CASSMPGISNQPQHF
d_gene: .
v_gene: TRBV19
abundance: .
j_gene: TRBJ1-5
len: 15

CDR3nt: TGTGCCAGCAGAATGCCGGGACAGGGGGCCTCCCCGCAGTATTTT
CDR3aa: CASRMPGQGASPQYF
d_gene: TRBD1
v_gene: TRBV28
abundance: .
j_gene: TRBJ2-3
len: 15

CDR3nt: TGTGCCATCAGTGAGTCTCCAGGTGGGGACACCGGGGAGCTGTTTTTT
CDR3aa: CAISESPGGDTGELFF
d_gene: .
v_gene: TRBV10-3
abundance: few
j_gene: TRBJ2-2
len: 16

CDR3nt: TGCAGCGCTGGACAGGGGCGAAACACTGAAGCTTTCTTT
CDR3aa: CSAGQGRNTEAFF
d_gene: TRBD1
v_gene: TRBV29-1
abundance: .
j_gene: TRBJ1-1
len: 13

CDR3nt: TGTGCCTGGAGTGTAACACGAACCTCTGGGGCCAACGTCCTGACTTTC
CDR3aa: CAWSVTRTSGANVLTF
d_gene: .
v_gene: TRBV30
abundance: .
j_gene: TRBJ2-6
len: 16

CDR3nt: TGCGCCAGCAGTCAAATAACGACAGAAAGGAACACTGAAGCTTTCTTT
CDR3aa: CASSQITTERNTEAFF
d_gene: .
v_gene: TRBV23-1
abundance: .
j_gene: TRBJ1-1
len: 16

CDR3nt: TGTGCCAGTTGGACAGGGAAAAGCAATCAGCCCCAGCATTTT
CDR3aa: CASWTGKSNQPQHF
d_gene: TRBD1
v_gene: TRBV19
abundance: few
j_gene: TRBJ1-5
len: 14

CDR3nt: TGCGCCAGCAGCCAAGATTGGGCAGCTAATTCACCCCTCCACTTT
CDR3aa: CASSQDWAANSPLHF
d_gene: .
v_gene: TRBV4-3
abundance: few
j_gene: TRBJ1-6
len: 15

CDR3nt: TGTGCCAGTAACAGGGAGGGAATCTCTGGGGCCAACGTCCTGACTTTC
CDR3aa: CASNREGISGANVLTF
d_gene: .
v_gene: TRBV19
abundance: .
j_gene: TRBJ2-6
len: 16

CDR3nt: TGTGCCATCATTACGGGAGAGGTCGAGACCCAGTACTTC
CDR3aa: CAIITGEVETQYF
d_gene: .
v_gene: TRBV10-3
abundance: .
j_gene: TRBJ2-5
len: 13

CDR3nt: TGTGCCAGCAGCCTTCGGCCAGGAAACTTGGAAAACATTCAGTACTTC
CDR3aa: CASSLRPGNLENIQYF
d_gene: .
v_gene: TRBV7-8
abundance: .
j_gene: TRBJ2-4
len: 16

CDR3nt: TGTGCCAGCAGCCCCCCGACTATGAGGGAGACCCAGTACTTC
CDR3aa: CASSPPTMRETQYF
d_gene: .
v_gene: TRBV7-9
abundance: .
j_gene: TRBJ2-5
len: 14

CDR3nt: TGTGCCAGCAGCTTAGGGTCGTTTGGGTTATTCTTC
CDR3aa: CASSLGSFGLFF
d_gene: .
v_gene: TRBV7-6
abundance: .
j_gene: TRBJ2-1
len: 12

CDR3nt: TGTGCTAGCAGCCCCGGGACAGGGACGTTGGAGCAGTACTTC
CDR3aa: CASSPGTGTLEQYF
d_gene: TRBD1
v_gene: TRBV6-5
abundance: .
j_gene: TRBJ2-7
len: 14

CDR3nt: TGTGCCAGCAGTGCCGGGACAGCTCTATCCCGCTATGGCTACACCTTC
CDR3aa: CASSAGTALSRYGYTF
d_gene: TRBD1
v_gene: TRBV2
abundance: .
j_gene: TRBJ1-2
len: 16

CDR3nt: TGTGCCAGCAGCGGAACGGACTCGGTTGAAGCTTTCTTT
CDR3aa: CASSGTDSVEAFF
d_gene: .
v_gene: TRBV11-3
abundance: .
j_gene: TRBJ1-1
len: 13

CDR3nt: TGCGCCAGCAGCCAAGGAGGAAAGGGCGCGGGTGAAAAACTGTTTTTT
CDR3aa: CASSQGGKGAGEKLFF
d_gene: .
v_gene: TRBV4-3
abundance: .
j_gene: TRBJ1-4
len: 16